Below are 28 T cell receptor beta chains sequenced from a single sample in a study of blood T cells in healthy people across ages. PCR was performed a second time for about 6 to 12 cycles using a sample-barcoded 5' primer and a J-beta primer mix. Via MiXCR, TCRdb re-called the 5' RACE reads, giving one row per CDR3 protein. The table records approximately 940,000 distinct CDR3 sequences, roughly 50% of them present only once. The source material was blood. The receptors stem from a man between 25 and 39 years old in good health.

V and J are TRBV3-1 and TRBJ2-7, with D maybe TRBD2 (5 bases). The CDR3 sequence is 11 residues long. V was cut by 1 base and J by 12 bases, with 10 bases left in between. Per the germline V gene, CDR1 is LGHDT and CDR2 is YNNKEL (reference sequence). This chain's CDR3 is CASSQGTPLYF. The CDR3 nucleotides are TGTGCCAGCAGCCAAGGGACTCCCTTGTACTTC.

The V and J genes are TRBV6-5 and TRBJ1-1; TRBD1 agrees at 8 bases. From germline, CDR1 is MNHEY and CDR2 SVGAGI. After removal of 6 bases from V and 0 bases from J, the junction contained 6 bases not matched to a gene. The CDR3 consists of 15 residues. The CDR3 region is CASRLGQDLNTEAFF. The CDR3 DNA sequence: TGTGCCAGCAGGCTGGGACAGGATCTGAACACTGAAGCTTTCTTT.

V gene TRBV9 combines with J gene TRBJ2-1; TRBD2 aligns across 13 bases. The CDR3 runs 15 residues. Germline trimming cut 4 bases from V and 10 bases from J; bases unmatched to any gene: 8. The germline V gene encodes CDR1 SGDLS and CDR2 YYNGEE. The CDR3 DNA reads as TGTGCCAGCAGCCTAACTAGCGGGGGGGGCAGCGAGCAGTTCTTC. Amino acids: CASSLTSGGGSEQFF.

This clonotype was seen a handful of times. The CDR3: CASSLVSGRSNYGYTF. CDR3 DNA: TGTGCCAGCAGCTTAGTATCCGGGAGATCTAACTATGGCTACACCTTC. The V gene is TRBV7-9, the J gene TRBJ1-2; no definite D call. This CDR3 spans 16 amino acids. The V end was cut by 1 base, the J end by 0 bases, with 12 bases between. The germline V gene has CDR1 SEHNR and CDR2 FQNEAQ (reference sequence).

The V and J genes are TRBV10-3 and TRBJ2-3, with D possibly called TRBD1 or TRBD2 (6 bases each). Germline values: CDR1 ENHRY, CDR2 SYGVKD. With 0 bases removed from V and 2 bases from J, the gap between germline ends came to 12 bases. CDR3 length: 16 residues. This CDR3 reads CAISESGGSTTDTQYF. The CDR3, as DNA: TGTGCCATCAGTGAGTCGGGGGGCTCCACCACAGATACGCAGTATTTT.

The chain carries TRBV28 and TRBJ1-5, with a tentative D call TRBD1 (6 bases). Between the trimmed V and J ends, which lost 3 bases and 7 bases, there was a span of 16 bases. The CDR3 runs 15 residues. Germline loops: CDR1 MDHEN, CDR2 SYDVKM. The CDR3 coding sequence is TGTGCCAGCAGTTTGGGGGGGCTTGTGTCCCAGCCCCAGCATTTT. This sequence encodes CASSLGGLVSQPQHF.

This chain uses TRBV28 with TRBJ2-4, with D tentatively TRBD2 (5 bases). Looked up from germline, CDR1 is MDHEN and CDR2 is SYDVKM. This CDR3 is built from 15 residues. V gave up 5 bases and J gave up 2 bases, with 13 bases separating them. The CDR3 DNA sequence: TGTGCCAGCAGTATTCCGTCGGGGACCAAAAACATTCAGTACTTC. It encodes CASSIPSGTKNIQYF.

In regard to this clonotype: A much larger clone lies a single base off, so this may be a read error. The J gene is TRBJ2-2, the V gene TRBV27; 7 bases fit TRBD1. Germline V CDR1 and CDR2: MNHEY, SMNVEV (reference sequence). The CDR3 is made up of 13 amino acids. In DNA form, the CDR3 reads TGTGCCAGCAGGGACAGGAACGCCGGGGAGCTGTTTTTT. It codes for CASRDRNAGELFF.

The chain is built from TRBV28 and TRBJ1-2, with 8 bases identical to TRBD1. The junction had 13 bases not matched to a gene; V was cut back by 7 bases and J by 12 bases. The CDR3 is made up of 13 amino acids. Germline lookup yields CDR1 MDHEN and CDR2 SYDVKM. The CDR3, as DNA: TGTGCCAGCACCTCGGCAGGGGGCATACGAGACACCTTC. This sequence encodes CASTSAGGIRDTF.

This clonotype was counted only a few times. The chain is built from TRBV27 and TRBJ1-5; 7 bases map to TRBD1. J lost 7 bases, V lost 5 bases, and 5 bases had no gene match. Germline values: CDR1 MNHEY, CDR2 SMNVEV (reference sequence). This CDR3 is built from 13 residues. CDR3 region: CASSAEGAQPQHF. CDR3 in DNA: TGTGCCAGCAGTGCCGAGGGGGCCCAGCCCCAGCATTTT.

The CDR3, as DNA: TGTGCCAGCGAAACGGGGGAGACCCAGTACTTC. Translated: CASETGETQYF. V and J are TRBV21-1 and TRBJ2-5. TRBV21-1 constitutes a pseudogene. The CDR3 covers 11 residues.

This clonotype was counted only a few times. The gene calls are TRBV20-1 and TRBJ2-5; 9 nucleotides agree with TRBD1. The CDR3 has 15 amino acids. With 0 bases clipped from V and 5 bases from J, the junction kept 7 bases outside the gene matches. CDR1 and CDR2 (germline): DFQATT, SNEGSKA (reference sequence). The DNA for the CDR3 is TGCAGTGCTAGAGATTCGGACAGGGGTTGGGAGACCCAGTACTTC. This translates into CSARDSDRGWETQYF.

CDR3 residues: CASSLVPSGGTYNEQFF. The DNA of the CDR3 is TGTGCCAGCAGCTTAGTTCCTAGCGGGGGAACCTACAATGAGCAGTTCTTC. The chain carries TRBV7-9 and TRBJ2-1; TRBD2 aligns across 10 bases. Germline-derived CDR1 and CDR2 are SEHNR and FQNEAQ (reference sequence). J lost 2 bases, V lost 1 base, and 5 bases had no gene match. CDR3 length: 17 amino acids.

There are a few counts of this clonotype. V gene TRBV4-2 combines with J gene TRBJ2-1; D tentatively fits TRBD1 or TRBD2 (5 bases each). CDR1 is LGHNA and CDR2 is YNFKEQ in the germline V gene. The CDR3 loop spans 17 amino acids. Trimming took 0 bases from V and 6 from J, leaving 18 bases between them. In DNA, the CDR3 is TGTGCCAGCAGCCAAGATCGTGGGGGATTTGCGACCAATGAGCAGTTCTTC. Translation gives CASSQDRGGFATNEQFF.

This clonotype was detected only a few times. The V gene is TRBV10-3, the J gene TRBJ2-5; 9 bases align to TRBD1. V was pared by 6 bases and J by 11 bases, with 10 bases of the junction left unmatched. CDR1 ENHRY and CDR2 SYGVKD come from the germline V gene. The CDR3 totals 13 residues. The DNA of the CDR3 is TGTGCCATCAGGGGGACAGGGCATAATGAGCAGTACTTC. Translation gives CAIRGTGHNEQYF.

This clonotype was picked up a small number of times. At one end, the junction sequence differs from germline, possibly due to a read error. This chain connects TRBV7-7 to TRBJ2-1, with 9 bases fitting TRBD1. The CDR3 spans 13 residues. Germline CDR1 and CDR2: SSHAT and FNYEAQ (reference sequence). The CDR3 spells CASSLGQGHEQFF. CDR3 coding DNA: TGTGCTAGCAGCCTCGGACAGGGGCATGAGCAGTTCTTC.

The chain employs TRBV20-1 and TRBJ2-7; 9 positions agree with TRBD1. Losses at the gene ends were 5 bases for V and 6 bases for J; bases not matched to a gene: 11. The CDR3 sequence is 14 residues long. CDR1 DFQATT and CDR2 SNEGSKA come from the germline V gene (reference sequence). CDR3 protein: CSAWDRDGWIEQYF. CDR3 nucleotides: TGCAGTGCTTGGGACAGGGACGGGTGGATCGAGCAGTACTTC.

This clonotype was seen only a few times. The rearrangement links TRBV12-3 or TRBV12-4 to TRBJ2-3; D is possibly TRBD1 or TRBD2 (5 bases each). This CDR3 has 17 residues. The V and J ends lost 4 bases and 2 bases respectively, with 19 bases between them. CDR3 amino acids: CASSSPGGGGLTDTQYF. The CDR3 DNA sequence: TGTGCCAGCAGTTCCCCTGGTGGGGGTGGGCTCACAGATACGCAGTATTTT.

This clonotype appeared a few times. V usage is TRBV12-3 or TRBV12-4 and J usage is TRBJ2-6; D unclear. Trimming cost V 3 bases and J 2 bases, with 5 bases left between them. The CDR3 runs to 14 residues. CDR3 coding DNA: TGTGCCAGCAGTTTTTGGACTGGGGCCAACGTCCTGACTTTC. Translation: CASSFWTGANVLTF.

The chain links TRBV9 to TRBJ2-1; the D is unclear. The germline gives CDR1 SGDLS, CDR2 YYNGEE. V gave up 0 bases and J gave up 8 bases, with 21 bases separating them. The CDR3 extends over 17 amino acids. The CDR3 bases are TGTGCCAGCAGCGTAGCGGGCCTAACAATCGGAGACTATGAGCAGTTCTTC. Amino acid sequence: CASSVAGLTIGDYEQFF.

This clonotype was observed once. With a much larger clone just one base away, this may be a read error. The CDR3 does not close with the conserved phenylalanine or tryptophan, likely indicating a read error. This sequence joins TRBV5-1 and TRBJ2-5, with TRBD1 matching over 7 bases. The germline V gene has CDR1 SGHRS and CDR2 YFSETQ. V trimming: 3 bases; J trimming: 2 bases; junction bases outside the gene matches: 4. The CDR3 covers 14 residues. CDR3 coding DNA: TGCGCCAGCAGCTCGGGACAGCCGCAAGAGACCCAGTACCTC. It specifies CASSSGQPQETQYL.

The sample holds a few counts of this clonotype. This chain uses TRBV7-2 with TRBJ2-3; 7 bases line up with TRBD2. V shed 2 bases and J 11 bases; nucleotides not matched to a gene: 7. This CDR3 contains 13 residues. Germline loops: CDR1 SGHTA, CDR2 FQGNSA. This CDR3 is CASSLLGSGGQYF. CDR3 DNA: TGTGCCAGCAGCTTATTGGGTTCGGGAGGGCAGTATTTT.

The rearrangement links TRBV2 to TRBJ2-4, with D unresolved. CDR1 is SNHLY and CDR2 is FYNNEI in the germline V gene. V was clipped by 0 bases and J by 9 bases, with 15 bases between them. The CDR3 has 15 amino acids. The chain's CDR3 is CASSEAATHRGIQYF. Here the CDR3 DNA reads TGTGCCAGCAGTGAAGCCGCGACACACCGAGGCATTCAGTACTTC.

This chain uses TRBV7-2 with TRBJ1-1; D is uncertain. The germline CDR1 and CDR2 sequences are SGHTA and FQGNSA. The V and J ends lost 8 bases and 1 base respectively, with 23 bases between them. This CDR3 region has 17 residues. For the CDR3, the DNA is TGTGCCAGCGCCCCCAGAACAAAAACAGCGGGGAACACTGAAGCTTTCTTT. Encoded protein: CASAPRTKTAGNTEAFF.

Here the CDR3 reads CASSDLAGLGDTQYF. The CDR3 DNA is TGTGCCAGCAGCGATCTAGCGGGTTTGGGAGATACGCAGTATTTT. V is TRBV7-3 and J is TRBJ2-3; 8 bases agree with TRBD2. CDR3 length equals 15 residues. Germline-derived CDR1 and CDR2 are SGHTA and FQGTGA. V lost 5 bases and J lost 5; bases outside the gene matches: 9.

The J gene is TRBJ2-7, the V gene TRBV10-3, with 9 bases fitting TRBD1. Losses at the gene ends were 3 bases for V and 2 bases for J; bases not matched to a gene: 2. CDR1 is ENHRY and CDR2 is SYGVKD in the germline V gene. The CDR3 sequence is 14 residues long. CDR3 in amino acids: CAISEQGATYEQYF. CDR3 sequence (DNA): TGTGCCATCAGTGAACAGGGGGCCACCTACGAGCAGTACTTC.

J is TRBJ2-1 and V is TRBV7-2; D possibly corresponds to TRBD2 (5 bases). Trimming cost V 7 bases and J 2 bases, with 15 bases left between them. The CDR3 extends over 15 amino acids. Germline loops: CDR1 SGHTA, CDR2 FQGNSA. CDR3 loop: CASTPEAATYNEQFF. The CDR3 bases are TGTGCCAGCACCCCGGAGGCGGCCACCTACAATGAGCAGTTCTTC.

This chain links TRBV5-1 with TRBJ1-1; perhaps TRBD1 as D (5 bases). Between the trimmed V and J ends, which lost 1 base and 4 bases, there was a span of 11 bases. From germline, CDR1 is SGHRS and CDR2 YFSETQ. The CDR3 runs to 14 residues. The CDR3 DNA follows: TGCGCCAGCAGCTTGACAGCCGGGGGCACTGAAGCTTTCTTT. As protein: CASSLTAGGTEAFF.